Described below is a single T cell receptor beta chain sequence and its context. Its antigen is not identified. The source of the sample is a study of cytomegalovirus exposure and HLA in healthy donors. A multiplex PCR was run with 60 Vbeta primers and 13 Jbeta primers. Data came from immunoSEQ multiplex PCR; TCRdb stores just in-frame clones and leaves some out. This sample has around 150,000 clones, with more than 60% found just once. Regarding donors, all were healthy bone marrow donors. Regarding the study as a whole: Versus the approximately 700-donor mean, an Asian-associated ancestry cluster reportedly showed fewer N-insertions in a later analysis.

The V gene's germline CDR1 is SGHNT and CDR2 YYREEE (reference sequence). This CDR3 has 14 residues. V lost 4 bases and J lost 1, with 11 bases in between. This clonotype originated in a woman in her 40s in good health and CMV-seropositive. This chain connects TRBV5-4 to TRBJ1-1; D may be TRBD1 (6 bases). The material sequenced was PBMCs. In nucleotides, the CDR3 is TGTGCCAGCAGCCTACAGGGCAGGAACACTGAAGCTTTCTTT. Protein: CASSLQGRNTEAFF.